One TCR beta chain is described in this entry. Its antigen is undetermined. This sample is drawn from a study of T cells in localized non-small cell lung cancer. TCRdb's table, derived via immunoSEQ multiplex PCR, lists solely in-frame clones and lacks some. The data show 30,000 to 35,000 clones, more than 70% seen once. V was cut by 3 bases and J by 2 bases, with 9 bases left in between. CDR1 and CDR2 from the germline V gene are SGDLS and YYNGEE. This CDR3 has 14 amino acids. Broader study findings: Density of T cells in blood, when higher, went with longer overall survival. Adjacent uninvolved lung tissue had the highest T cell clonality, exceeding tumor.

Source: peripheral blood, taken before any cancer treatment. This clonotype originated in a woman aged 35 to 70 with stage I lung adenocarcinoma. The J gene is TRBJ1-3, the V gene TRBV9; a weak D match, TRBD1 (5 bases). CDR3 protein: CASSASGPGNTIYF. Here the CDR3 DNA reads TGTGCCAGCAGCGCTTCAGGGCCTGGAAACACCATATATTTT.